These 14 T cell receptor beta chains were all obtained from the same sample, sequenced in a study of cytomegalovirus exposure and HLA in healthy donors. PCR employed 60 Vbeta and 13 Jbeta primers. Clones were read by immunoSEQ multiplex PCR, and TCRdb kept only the in-frame ones, dropping some. In total, the table holds 45,000 to 65,000 clones. Sequencing was carried out using PBMCs. The receptors come from a man aged 18 to 30 in good health and CMV-seropositive.

The rearrangement links TRBV2 to TRBJ2-2; weak D call: TRBD1 (6 bases). Germline loops: CDR1 SNHLY, CDR2 FYNNEI. V lost 5 bases and J lost 5, with 12 bases in between. The CDR3 totals 14 residues. CDR3 in amino acids: CASSRDIITGELFF. In DNA form, the CDR3 reads TGTGCCAGCAGTAGGGACATCATTACCGGGGAGCTGTTTTTT.

The V call is TRBV5-1, the J call TRBJ2-4; perhaps TRBD2 as D (5 bases). Germline assignment: CDR1 SGHRS and CDR2 YFSETQ. Trimming pared 2 bases from V and 5 bases from J, leaving 14 bases between. CDR3 length equals 15 residues. CDR3 bases: TGCGCCAGCAGCTTTTCGGGTGGAGGCGAAAACATTCAGTACTTC. Amino acids: CASSFSGGGENIQYF. The variable domain in full, completed from reference TRBV5-1 and TRBJ2-4, reads KAGVTQTPRYLIKTRGQQVTLSCSPISGHRSVSWYQQTPGQGLQFLFEYFSETQRNKGNFPGRFSGRQFSNSRSEMNVSTLELGDSALYLCASSFSGGGENIQYFGAGTRLSVL.

V is TRBV4-2 and J is TRBJ2-1, with D tentatively TRBD2 (6 bases). V lost 0 bases and J 8 bases, leaving 8 bases between the germline ends. Germline CDR1 LGHNA, CDR2 YNFKEQ. The CDR3 contains 13 residues. CDR3 coding DNA: TGTGCCAGCAGCCAAGAGTGGAGGGATGAGCAGTTCTTC. This codes for CASSQEWRDEQFF.

The J gene is TRBJ1-2, the V gene TRBV18; TRBD1 is a possible D gene (5 bases). CDR3 size: 15 residues. V shed 2 bases and J shed 5 bases, with 15 bases lying between them. CDR1 and CDR2 from the germline V gene are KGHSH and LQKENI. The CDR3, as DNA: TGTGCCAGCTCACCAGAAGACAGCATAATTTATGGCTACACCTTC. Translated, it gives CASSPEDSIIYGYTF.

V and J are TRBV9 and TRBJ2-5; 11 bases are a match to TRBD1. The J call may be wrong; the DNA end is better matched by TRBJ2-7. Germline V CDR1 and CDR2: SGDLS, YYNGEE. CDR3 size: 15 residues. Here the CDR3 reads CASSAEDRGRGEQYF. Written as DNA, the CDR3 is TGTGCCAGCAGCGCAGAGGACAGGGGGCGCGGCGAGCAGTACTTC.

The rearrangement joins TRBV18 to TRBJ1-1; no reliable D call. The V end was cut by 0 bases, the J end by 1 base, with 12 bases between. Germline V lookup: CDR1 KGHSH, CDR2 LQKENI. The CDR3 totals 16 residues. The chain's CDR3 is CASSPPIHGENTEAFF. DNA for the CDR3: TGTGCCAGCTCACCACCCATCCACGGGGAGAACACTGAAGCTTTCTTT.

The chain uses TRBV25-1 and TRBJ2-1, with 8 nucleotides matching TRBD1. CDR1 MGHDK and CDR2 SYGVNS come from the germline V gene. The CDR3 has 18 amino acids. The trim removed 3 bases at V and 6 bases at J, leaving 16 bases unmatched. In DNA form, the CDR3 reads TGTGCCAGCAGTGAGGATACGGGACGGACAGGGTTCGGCAATGAGCAGTTCTTC. It specifies CASSEDTGRTGFGNEQFF.

V gene TRBV29-1 combines with J gene TRBJ2-1; tentatively, D is TRBD2 (6 bases). The CDR3 length is 12 residues. Germline CDR1 is SQVTM and CDR2 is ANQGSEA. Trimming removed 7 bases at V and 6 bases at J, with 13 bases between. The CDR3 sequence is CSALTRPNEQFF. CDR3 sequence (DNA): TGCAGCGCCCTGACTAGACCCAATGAGCAGTTCTTC.

This rearrangement joins TRBV10-3 to TRBJ1-1; D perhaps matches TRBD1 (5 bases). Germline V gene data show CDR1 as ENHRY and CDR2 as SYGVKD. V dropped 6 bases and J dropped 3 bases, with 11 bases sitting between them. The CDR3 is 13 amino acids. CDR3 amino acids: CAIRIRVDTEAFF. In nucleotides, the CDR3 is TGTGCCATCAGGATCAGGGTCGACACTGAAGCTTTCTTT.

This chain links TRBV6-6 with TRBJ2-3, with no clear D. Germline CDR1 MNHNY, CDR2 SVGAGI (reference sequence). V lost 2 bases and J 3 bases, leaving 15 bases between the germline ends. The CDR3 is made up of 16 amino acids. CDR3 in DNA: TGTGCCAGCAGTTACGAGGCTACCGGTCTGACAGATACGCAGTATTTT. This codes for CASSYEATGLTDTQYF.

The V call is TRBV2, the J call TRBJ1-1, with TRBD1 identical over 11 bases. Germline CDR1 is SNHLY and CDR2 is FYNNEI. With V trimmed by 6 bases and J by 4 bases, 4 bases remained unmatched. There are 14 residues in the CDR3. The CDR3 sequence: CASRGTGGVTEAFF. The CDR3 DNA is TGTGCCAGCAGGGGGACAGGGGGGGTCACTGAAGCTTTCTTT.

The chain has TRBV7-9 and TRBJ1-3, with a possible D match to TRBD1 (5 bases). Per the germline V gene, CDR1 is SEHNR and CDR2 is FQNEAQ (reference sequence). The CDR3 is 15 amino acids. V lost 3 bases and J 4 bases, leaving 13 bases between the germline ends. The CDR3: CASSLVVGPGNTIYF. For the CDR3, the DNA is TGTGCCAGCAGCTTGGTGGTGGGGCCGGGAAACACCATATATTTT.

The chain joins TRBV28 to TRBJ2-7; D is perhaps TRBD1 (7 bases). The CDR3 length is 14 residues. Germline CDR1 MDHEN, CDR2 SYDVKM. V was pared by 7 bases and J by 3 bases, with 16 bases between. In DNA, the CDR3 is TGTGCCAGCACAGGGGGGCCTCTTAGCTACGAGCAGTACTTC. It encodes CASTGGPLSYEQYF.

V gene TRBV28 combines with J gene TRBJ1-5; D gene unclear. CDR1 MDHEN and CDR2 SYDVKM come from the germline V gene. The CDR3 runs to 15 residues. Trimming shortened V by 1 base and J by 6 bases, and 13 bases separated the two germline ends. The CDR3 loop is CASSLYGYGVQPQHF. CDR3 DNA sequence: TGTGCCAGCAGTTTATATGGCTACGGAGTTCAGCCCCAGCATTTT.